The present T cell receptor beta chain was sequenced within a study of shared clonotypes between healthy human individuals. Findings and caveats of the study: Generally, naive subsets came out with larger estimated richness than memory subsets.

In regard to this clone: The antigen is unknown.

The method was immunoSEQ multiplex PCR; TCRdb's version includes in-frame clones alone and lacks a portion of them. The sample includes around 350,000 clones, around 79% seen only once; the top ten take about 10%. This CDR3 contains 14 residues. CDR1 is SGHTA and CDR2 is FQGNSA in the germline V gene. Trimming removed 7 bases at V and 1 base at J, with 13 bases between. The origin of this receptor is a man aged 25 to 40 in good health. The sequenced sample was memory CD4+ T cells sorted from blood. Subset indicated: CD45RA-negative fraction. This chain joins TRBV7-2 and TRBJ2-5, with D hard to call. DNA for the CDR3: TGTGCCAGCACCCTGGGGTTTCCCCAAGAGACCCAGTACTTC. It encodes CASTLGFPQETQYF. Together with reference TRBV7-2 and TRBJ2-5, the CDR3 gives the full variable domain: GAGVSQSPSNKVTEKGKDVELRCDPISGHTALYWYRQSLGQGLEFLIYFQGNSAPDKSGLPSDRFSAERTGGSVSTLTIQRTQQEDSAVYLCASTLGFPQETQYFGPGTRLLVL.